A selection of T cell receptor beta chains follows, all from one sample in a study of T cell responses to AZD1222 COVID-19 vaccine. Profiling relied on immunoSEQ multiplex PCR, and the TCRdb table lists in-frame clones only, not all of them. This sample has roughly 130,000 clones, with approximately 85% found just once. Material: peripheral blood, obtained on day 0 of AZD1222 vaccination. The receptors come from an adult in good health. Both conserved end residues are part of each CDR3. D genes are given only for firm matches. Size is omitted from some rows. Given values are once, few, many or a class for expanded clones.

abundance	d_gene	v_gene	j_gene	CDR3aa	CDR3nt
NA	NA	TRBV6-5	TRBJ1-1	CASSSTYTEAFF	TGTGCCAGCAGTTCCACCTACACTGAAGCTTTCTTT
NA	TRBD1	TRBV19	TRBJ1-5	CASSITNRGRRGSNQPQHF	TGTGCCAGTAGTATTACGAACAGGGGGCGGAGAGGGAGCAATCAGCCCCAGCATTTT
NA	NA	TRBV4-1	TRBJ1-2	CASSQGYRTNYGYTF	TGCGCCAGCAGCCAAGGATACAGGACTAACTATGGCTACACCTTC
NA	NA	TRBV7-2	TRBJ1-2	CASSPGVQTLSGYTF	TGTGCCAGCAGTCCCGGGGTTCAGACTTTAAGTGGCTACACCTTC
NA	TRBD1	TRBV6-5	TRBJ1-2	CASSYSTGVYGYTF	TGTGCCAGCAGTTACTCCACAGGGGTCTATGGCTACACCTTC
NA	NA	TRBV24-1	TRBJ1-5	CATSDTQGSFNQPQHF	TGTGCCACCAGTGATACACAGGGTTCCTTCAATCAGCCCCAGCATTTT
NA	NA	TRBV5-6	TRBJ1-2	CASSPTRGQYGYTF	TGTGCCAGCAGCCCCACTCGGGGTCAGTATGGCTACACCTTC
NA	TRBD2	TRBV5-1	TRBJ2-3	CASSYLAGGRRDTQYF	TGCGCCAGCAGCTATCTAGCGGGGGGCCGTCGGGATACGCAGTATTTT
NA	TRBD2	TRBV11-2	TRBJ2-7	CASSSVAGEGEQYF	TGTGCCAGCAGCTCCGTAGCGGGAGAGGGCGAGCAGTACTTC
once	TRBD1	TRBV24-1	TRBJ1-2	CATSDPSGGYGYTF	TGTGCCACCAGTGATCCCTCAGGGGGGTATGGCTACACCTTC
NA	TRBD1	TRBV6-5	TRBJ1-3	CATSTGVRGNTIYF	TGTGCCACCTCGACAGGGGTTCGTGGAAACACCATATATTTT
NA	TRBD1	TRBV3-1/TRBV3-2	TRBJ2-5	CASSHQRDRWETQYF	TGTGCCAGCAGCCACCAGAGGGACAGGTGGGAGACCCAGTACTTC
NA	NA	TRBV2	TRBJ1-3	CASSEESGGRGNTIYF	TGTGCCAGCAGTGAAGAATCGGGTGGGAGGGGAAACACCATATATTTT
NA	NA	TRBV11-2	TRBJ1-4	CASSLGYDSTNEKLFF	TGTGCCAGCAGCTTAGGGTATGACAGCACCAATGAAAAACTGTTTTTT
few	NA	TRBV6-5	TRBJ2-1	CASSYSSSGRANEQFF	TGTGCCAGCAGTTACTCGAGCTCCGGGAGAGCAAATGAGCAGTTCTTC
NA	NA	TRBV6-5	TRBJ1-2	CASSFDRSNYGYTF	TGTGCCAGCAGCTTCGACAGATCCAACTATGGCTACACCTTC
NA	NA	TRBV18	TRBJ2-7	CASSPYDPGVGYEQYF	TGTGCCAGCTCACCGTATGATCCAGGGGTGGGCTACGAGCAGTACTTC
NA	NA	TRBV5-8	TRBJ1-2	CASSMDRFTPLGGYTF	TGTGCCAGCAGCATGGACAGATTTACCCCCCTAGGTGGCTACACCTTC
NA	NA	TRBV6-5	TRBJ1-4	CASSQVDGLEKLFF	TGTGCCAGCAGTCAGGTGGACGGGCTTGAAAAACTGTTTTTT
NA	NA	TRBV4-1	TRBJ2-7	CASSQTGVRRDEQYF	TGCGCCAGCAGCCAGACGGGCGTGCGTCGCGACGAGCAGTACTTC
NA	NA	TRBV3-1/TRBV3-2	TRBJ1-6	CASSEDRNSYSPLHF	TGTGCCAGCAGCGAGGACAGAAATTCATATTCACCCCTCCACTTT
NA	NA	TRBV12-3/TRBV12-4	TRBJ2-3	CASTQGDTQYF	TGTGCCAGCACCCAGGGGGATACGCAGTATTTT
NA	NA	TRBV14	TRBJ1-1	CASSQWSYNTEAFF	TGTGCCAGCAGCCAGTGGAGTTACAACACTGAAGCTTTCTTT
few	NA	TRBV30	TRBJ1-2	CAWSVQGFAGYTF	TGTGCCTGGAGTGTACAAGGGTTCGCTGGCTACACCTTC
NA	NA	TRBV29-1	TRBJ1-1	CSVERGNTEAFF	TGCAGCGTTGAACGGGGGAACACTGAAGCTTTCTTT
few	TRBD2	TRBV5-6	TRBJ2-7	CASSLIGGRGLYEQYF	TGTGCCAGCAGCTTAATTGGCGGGAGGGGGCTCTACGAGCAGTACTTC
NA	NA	TRBV30	TRBJ1-6	CAWSLIYGGNSPLHF	TGTGCCTGGAGTTTAATCTACGGGGGTAATTCACCCCTCCACTTT
NA	NA	TRBV5-4	TRBJ2-6	CASSGLGTRISGANVLTF	TGTGCCAGCAGCGGTCTCGGGACCCGTATTTCTGGGGCCAACGTCCTGACTTTC
NA	NA	TRBV24-1	TRBJ1-2	CATSETSGVGYTF	TGTGCCACCAGTGAAACCTCAGGGGTGGGCTACACCTTC
few	NA	TRBV30	TRBJ1-2	CAWSVYRTNYGYTF	TGTGCCTGGAGTGTATACCGGACTAACTATGGCTACACCTTC
NA	TRBD2	TRBV13	TRBJ2-2	CASSLGRLKLAGSARNTGELFF	TGTGCCAGCAGCTTAGGACGCCTCAAACTAGCGGGCTCTGCTAGGAACACCGGGGAGCTGTTTTTT
NA	TRBD1	TRBV3-1/TRBV3-2	TRBJ1-1	CASSQDQGALANTEAFF	TGTGCCAGCAGCCAAGATCAGGGGGCCTTAGCGAACACTGAAGCTTTCTTT
NA	NA	TRBV7-7	TRBJ2-7	CASSLGGGRFQEEQYF	TGTGCTAGCAGCTTAGGGGGGGGCCGGTTCCAGGAAGAGCAGTACTTC
NA	NA	TRBV7-2	TRBJ2-7	CASSSPRVLVYEQYF	TGTGCCAGCAGCTCGCCTAGAGTTTTAGTCTACGAGCAGTACTTC
NA	NA	TRBV5-4	TRBJ2-5	CASSPWIGQETQYF	TGTGCCAGCAGCCCCTGGATCGGACAAGAGACCCAGTACTTC
once	NA	TRBV7-6	TRBJ2-7	CASSLTGGARTGSSYEQYF	TGTGCCAGCAGTTTGACCGGGGGGGCTCGGACAGGGAGCTCCTACGAGCAGTACTTC
once	NA	TRBV7-2	TRBJ2-2	CASSLMASTGELFF	TGTGCCAGCAGCTTAATGGCGTCCACCGGGGAGCTGTTTTTT
NA	TRBD2	TRBV6-5	TRBJ2-1	CASSSGGSSYNEQFF	TGTGCCAGCAGTTCCGGGGGGAGCTCCTACAATGAGCAGTTCTTC
NA	NA	TRBV12-5	TRBJ2-3	CASGLGQHTDTQYF	TGTGCTAGTGGTTTAGGGCAACACACAGATACGCAGTATTTT
NA	NA	TRBV4-2	TRBJ1-1	CASSHRADTEAFF	TGTGCCAGCAGCCACAGGGCGGACACTGAAGCTTTCTTT
NA	NA	TRBV7-3	TRBJ2-3	CASSLARIAGTDTQYF	TGTGCCAGCAGCTTGGCCAGAATCGCCGGCACAGATACGCAGTATTTT
NA	NA	TRBV28	TRBJ1-5	CASTSGRIQPQHF	TGTGCCAGCACTTCCGGACGGATTCAGCCCCAGCATTTT